This note documents a single T cell receptor beta chain sequence. Its specificity is not known. The V gene's germline CDR1 is SGHRS and CDR2 YFSETQ. The V end was cut by 7 bases, the J end by 1 base, with 11 bases between. The CDR3 is 13 residues long. The record originates from a study of a mutant IDH1 vaccine in newly diagnosed glioma. TCRdb's copy holds only in-frame clones and misses some; the assay was immunoSEQ multiplex PCR. The sample holds 45,000 to 55,000 clones, roughly four fifths seen once. Noted time point: week 35, safety follow-up. Vaccination comprised doses that each held 300 ug of mutant IDH1 20-mer peptide, plus topical imiquimod.

Source: PBMCs, taken from a glioma patient whose treatment included an IDH1 peptide vaccine. The rearrangement uses TRBV5-1 and TRBJ1-1; no reliable D call. The receptor was derived from a man aged 35 to 55 with glioma. Written as DNA, the CDR3 is TGCGCCAGCCAAATGCAACCGAACACTGAAGCTTTCTTT. It codes for CASQMQPNTEAFF.